A single sample gave rise to the 27 T cell receptor beta chains below, sequenced in a study of Ad26.COV2.S vaccination and SARS-CoV-2 variants (dated by TCRdb to about 2021). The library was built by means of the immunoSEQ multiplex PCR assay. This is the immuneACCESS table as TCRdb keeps it, with only in-frame sequences that have V and J called. A part of the clones is gone; compared with another copy, unresolved V genes explain less than half, and the rest is unexplained. Within this sample are about 350,000 clones, with roughly 90% of them counted one time only. Jointly, the top ten make up approximately 5% of the sample. In the paper's terms, the treatment or condition label means: around 19 received Ad26.COV2.S at low or high dose, single or two shots; five or six received placebo; per-sample allocation not given. Repertoires of vaccine and placebo recipients were sequenced from samples collected on day 63 after the first injection.

The sample in question was peripheral blood, obtained in a trial of Ad26.COV2.S vaccine versus placebo. These TCRs come from a person aged 18-60 years who received the Ad26.COV2.S COVID-19 vaccine or a placebo.

This clone was counted a single time. The chain links TRBV10-1 to TRBJ2-1; D is unclear. Looked up from germline, CDR1 is WNHNN and CDR2 is SYGVQD (reference sequence). Trimming stripped 2 bases from V and 10 bases from J, with 12 bases between. The CDR3 length is 13 residues. CDR3 DNA: TGCGCCAGCAGTGAGCCGGGCAGCTTGGAGCAGTTCTTC. Translating it yields CASSEPGSLEQFF.

The chain couples TRBV6-5 to TRBJ1-3, with D tentatively TRBD1 (6 bases). This CDR3 contains 14 residues. Germline V CDR1 and CDR2: MNHEY, SVGAGI. Between the trimmed V and J ends, which lost 6 bases and 1 base, there was a span of 10 bases. CDR3 sequence: CASSRGGSGNTIYF. CDR3 in DNA: TGTGCCAGCAGCAGAGGGGGATCTGGAAACACCATATATTTT.

The chain links TRBV15 to TRBJ2-5; D not certain. Germline assignment: CDR1 LNHNV and CDR2 YYDKDF (reference sequence). Trimming removed 6 bases at V and 1 base at J, with 9 bases between. The CDR3 length is 13 residues. CDR3 protein: CATRDVPQETQYF. The CDR3, as DNA: TGTGCCACCAGGGACGTACCCCAAGAGACCCAGTACTTC.

The chain has TRBV19 and TRBJ2-7; D ambiguous. With 3 bases removed from V and 4 bases from J, the gap between germline ends came to 16 bases. CDR3 size: 15 residues. CDR1 and CDR2 from the germline V gene are LNHDA and SQIVND (reference sequence). The CDR3 nucleotides are TGTGCCAGTAGTATCTCTTCGGACGGGTTATACGAGCAGTACTTC. Encoded protein: CASSISSDGLYEQYF.

The gene calls are TRBV30 and TRBJ2-5; no clear D. Germline V gene data show CDR1 as GTSNPN and CDR2 as SVGIG (reference sequence). The CDR3 totals 15 residues. V shed 3 bases and J shed 3 bases, with 17 bases lying between them. The CDR3 reads CAWSVPNGAEETQYF. Here the CDR3 DNA reads TGTGCCTGGAGCGTCCCAAACGGAGCCGAAGAGACCCAGTACTTC.

The chain combines TRBV9 with TRBJ1-2, with a tentative D call TRBD1 (5 bases). The length of the CDR3 is 17 residues. From germline, CDR1 is SGDLS and CDR2 YYNGEE. With 5 bases removed from V and 1 base from J, the gap between germline ends came to 21 bases. CDR3 loop: CASRGGFGDQFNYGYTF. CDR3 nucleotide sequence: TGTGCCAGCAGGGGAGGGTTCGGGGACCAATTTAACTATGGCTACACCTTC.

This clone is a singleton in its sample. The rearrangement joins TRBV5-1 to TRBJ1-3, with D perhaps TRBD1 (5 bases). This CDR3 spans 16 amino acids. Germline V gene data show CDR1 as SGHRS and CDR2 as YFSETQ. V lost 0 bases and J lost 0, with 10 bases in between. The CDR3: CASSLGQPHSGNTIYF. The CDR3 bases are TGCGCCAGCAGCTTGGGACAGCCGCACTCTGGAAACACCATATATTTT. Full variable domain (rest looked up from reference TRBV5-1 and TRBJ1-3): KAGVTQTPRYLIKTRGQQVTLSCSPISGHRSVSWYQQTPGQGLQFLFEYFSETQRNKGNFPGRFSGRQFSNSRSEMNVSTLELGDSALYLCASSLGQPHSGNTIYFGEGSWLTVV.

V gene TRBV7-2 combines with J gene TRBJ2-1; 9 bases are a match to TRBD1. V trimming: 5 bases; J trimming: 10 bases; junction bases outside the gene matches: 12. Germline lookup yields CDR1 SGHTA and CDR2 FQGNSA. The CDR3 has 15 amino acids. The CDR3 sequence is CASSHGTGSNKEQFF. For the CDR3, the DNA is TGTGCCAGCAGCCACGGGACAGGGAGCAATAAGGAGCAGTTCTTC.

The V gene is TRBV28, the J gene TRBJ1-6, with 7 bases identical to TRBD1. The CDR3 is 15 amino acids. After removal of 6 bases from V and 5 bases from J, the junction contained 7 bases not matched to a gene. Germline V gives CDR1 MDHEN, CDR2 SYDVKM. CDR3 nucleotides: TGTGCCAGCAGGACCGTCAGGGGGAATAATTCACCCCTCCACTTT. It encodes CASRTVRGNNSPLHF.

CDR3 in DNA: TGTGCCAGCAGTTTAGTACAGCGGGAGATACCAGATACGCAGTATTTT. Protein product: CASSLVQREIPDTQYF. The chain joins TRBV28 to TRBJ2-3; 8 nucleotides line up with TRBD2. There are 16 residues in the CDR3. V dropped 2 bases and J dropped 4; count of bases not matched to a gene: 8. The germline CDR1 and CDR2 sequences are MDHEN and SYDVKM.

Here the CDR3 DNA reads TGTGCCAGCAGCTTAGGATGGGACAGGGAATCCTACGAGCAGTACTTC. It translates to CASSLGWDRESYEQYF. The V and J genes are TRBV7-9 and TRBJ2-7; 9 nucleotides line up with TRBD1. Germline V lookup: CDR1 SEHNR, CDR2 FQNEAQ (reference sequence). The CDR3 is 16 amino acids. V trimming: 1 base; J trimming: 1 base; junction bases outside the gene matches: 5.

This chain joins TRBV18 and TRBJ1-4; D is uncertain. The germline V gene has CDR1 KGHSH and CDR2 LQKENI. This CDR3 contains 13 residues. The ends were cut back, 4 bases at V and 6 bases at J, with 9 bases in the middle. The CDR3 sequence: CASSRGIDEKLFF. The CDR3 DNA is TGTGCCAGCTCACGGGGTATTGATGAAAAACTGTTTTTT.

As DNA, the CDR3 is TGTGCCTGGGAGGGATTAGGGTTCTACAATGAGCAGTTCTTC. Encoded protein: CAWEGLGFYNEQFF. V gene TRBV30 combines with J gene TRBJ2-1; D might be TRBD2 (5 bases). Germline CDR1 reads GTSNPN; CDR2 reads SVGIG (reference sequence). The CDR3 covers 14 residues. V was clipped by 5 bases and J by 3 bases, with 14 bases between them.

V is TRBV6-5 and J is TRBJ2-3; 9 bases are shared with TRBD2. With V trimmed by 4 bases and J by 5 bases, 10 bases remained unmatched. This CDR3 has 16 amino acids. Germline loops: CDR1 MNHEY, CDR2 SVGAGI. CDR3 region: CASSSRGGSHRDTQYF. CDR3 sequence (DNA): TGTGCCAGCAGTTCGCGGGGGGGCTCACACAGAGATACGCAGTATTTT.

This clone occurred a few times. This rearrangement joins TRBV5-1 to TRBJ1-1, with D perhaps matching TRBD1 (6 bases). CDR1 and CDR2 (germline): SGHRS, YFSETQ. CDR3 length: 14 residues. V dropped 1 base and J dropped 4 bases, with 11 bases sitting between them. Here the CDR3 reads CASSLLQGSTEAFF. The CDR3 nucleotides are TGCGCCAGCAGCTTGCTACAGGGCAGCACTGAAGCTTTCTTT.

This chain uses TRBV2 with TRBJ2-1, with D possibly TRBD1 on 6 matching bases. This CDR3 contains 14 residues. Per germline, CDR1 SNHLY and CDR2 FYNNEI. Deletions cut 9 bases from V and 3 bases from J, with 15 bases between. This CDR3 reads CARGKGGIYNEQFF. For the CDR3, the DNA is TGTGCCAGGGGGAAAGGGGGAATCTACAATGAGCAGTTCTTC.

The chain is built from TRBV15 and TRBJ2-7; TRBD2 matches 11 bases. Germline V gene data show CDR1 as LNHNV and CDR2 as YYDKDF (reference sequence). This CDR3 contains 16 residues. Trimming removed 1 base from V and 7 bases from J; junction bases left unmatched: 9. CDR3 loop: CATSRVLLAGGYEQYF. The CDR3 region has the DNA TGTGCCACCAGCAGAGTATTGCTAGCGGGAGGTTATGAGCAGTACTTC.

This sequence joins TRBV29-1 and TRBJ2-7; D may correspond to TRBD1 or TRBD2 (5 bases each). The CDR3 has 11 residues. Trimming removed 4 bases at V and 7 bases at J, with 11 bases between. The germline V gene has CDR1 SQVTM and CDR2 ANQGSEA. The DNA of the CDR3 is TGCAGCGTTGGAGGGGTTGGTGAGCAGTACTTC. Its protein product is CSVGGVGEQYF.

The V gene is TRBV28, the J gene TRBJ2-3; D may be TRBD2 (6 bases). The CDR3 is 16 residues long. Trimming took 6 bases from V and 1 from J, leaving 17 bases between them. Germline CDR1 is MDHEN and CDR2 is SYDVKM. The CDR3: CASSKRGWRGTDTQYF. The CDR3 region has the DNA TGTGCCAGCAGCAAACGCGGTTGGAGGGGCACAGATACGCAGTATTTT.

V and J are TRBV3-1 (or the pseudogene TRBV3-2) and TRBJ2-5; 12 bases match TRBD2. This CDR3 contains 19 residues. The V gene's germline CDR1 is LGHDT and CDR2 YNNKEL (reference sequence). The trim removed 2 bases at V and 2 bases at J, leaving 12 bases unmatched. The CDR3 reads CASSQSLAGGLLSQETQYF. CDR3 sequence (DNA): TGTGCCAGCAGCCAATCACTAGCGGGAGGACTTCTGTCGCAAGAGACCCAGTACTTC.

V usage is TRBV29-1 and J usage is TRBJ2-1; 7 nucleotides line up with TRBD2. The CDR3 loop spans 13 amino acids. V was pared by 6 bases and J by 5 bases, with 7 bases of the junction left unmatched. Per the germline V gene, CDR1 is SQVTM and CDR2 is ANQGSEA. This CDR3 is CSVRVLADNEQFF. DNA of the CDR3: TGCAGCGTGAGGGTTCTAGCGGACAATGAGCAGTTCTTC.

This chain connects TRBV28 to TRBJ1-1, with a possible D match to TRBD1 (5 bases). Germline values: CDR1 MDHEN, CDR2 SYDVKM. Trimming removed 4 bases from V and 0 bases from J, with 15 bases in between. This CDR3 region has 16 residues. The CDR3 DNA is TGTGCCAGCAGTTATGGCGGGGGTCGGGTGAACACTGAAGCTTTCTTT. Its translation is CASSYGGGRVNTEAFF.

The chain has TRBV19 and TRBJ1-2; possible D gene TRBD1, 5 bases. The CDR3 is 12 residues long. Looked up from germline, CDR1 is LNHDA and CDR2 is SQIVND (reference sequence). Trimming shortened V by 9 bases and J by 13 bases, and 21 bases separated the two germline ends. The CDR3 loop reads CASGGTASVGTF. CDR3 bases: TGTGCCAGCGGGGGGACCGCTTCGGTAGGCACCTTC. The variable domain in full, with the rest retrieved from reference TRBV19 and TRBJ1-2, is DGGITQSPKYLFRKEGQNVTLSCEQNLNHDAMYWYRQDPGQGLRLIYYSQIVNDFQKGDIAEGYSVSREKKESFPLTVTSAQKNPTAFYLCASGGTASVGTFGSGTRLTVV.

V and J are TRBV14 and TRBJ2-2; D unclear. This CDR3 is 14 amino acids long. Trimming removed 1 base at V and 1 base at J, with 4 bases between. Germline V gene sequence: CDR1 SGHDN, CDR2 FVKESK. This chain's CDR3 is CASSQVMNTGELFF. The CDR3 coding sequence is TGTGCCAGCAGCCAAGTCATGAACACCGGGGAGCTGTTTTTT.

The gene calls are TRBV7-2 and TRBJ1-1; 9 bases agree with TRBD1. Per germline, CDR1 SGHTA and CDR2 FQGNSA. V shed 2 bases, J shed 1 base, and the junction held 5 bases outside the gene matches. The CDR3 loop spans 16 amino acids. This CDR3 is CASSLLRTGANTEAFF. Written as DNA, the CDR3 is TGTGCCAGCAGCTTACTCAGGACAGGGGCGAACACTGAAGCTTTCTTT.

V is TRBV7-2 and J is TRBJ1-5; tentatively, D is TRBD1 (6 bases). This CDR3 contains 17 residues. V lost 0 bases and J lost 0, with 12 bases in between. CDR1 is SGHTA, CDR2 FQGNSA, per germline. The CDR3 is CASSLARTVYSNQPQHF. The CDR3 nucleotides read TGTGCCAGCAGCTTAGCGCGGACAGTTTATAGCAATCAGCCCCAGCATTTT.

The chain's CDR3 is CASSEAGLMYSNQPQHF. DNA for the CDR3: TGTGCCAGCAGTGAAGCGGGCCTGATGTATAGCAATCAGCCCCAGCATTTT. This rearrangement joins TRBV6-1 to TRBJ1-5; D ambiguous. Germline-derived CDR1 and CDR2 are MNHNS and SASEGT. The CDR3 extends over 17 amino acids. Trimming left V 0 bases short and J 0 bases short, with 12 bases between.